This T cell receptor (beta chain) was recorded in a study of regulatory T cells in long-lasting Graves disease. The sample's time point: newly diagnosed GD, antithyroid drugs for less than 3 months. RNA from PBMCs was the source of the TCR library. Building the TCR beta libraries relied on iRepertoire HTBI primers, and CDR3 regions underwent Arm-PCR. One entry per CDR3 protein results from TCRdb running MiXCR on the multiplex PCR reads. The table has 400,000 to 500,000 distinct CDR3 sequences, about a sixth seen once. The V and J ends lost 7 bases and 3 bases, in that order; junction bases with no gene match: 14. The germline gives CDR1 MNHEY, CDR2 SMNVEV (reference sequence). CDR3 size: 17 residues. This clonotype was recorded many times. The sample was also linked to a second study, of T cells in Graves' hyperthyroidism and ophthalmopathy.

This clonotype originated in a woman aged 18-29 years with Graves disease. The sequencing used peripheral blood mononuclear cells (PBMCs), collected at new diagnosis, from a patient treated with antithyroid drugs. V is TRBV27 and J is TRBJ2-7; 11 positions match TRBD2. The CDR3 loop is CASTPTLGTSGIYEQYF. CDR3 coding DNA: TGTGCCAGCACCCCAACGCTGGGGACTAGCGGCATCTACGAGCAGTACTTC.